This TCR beta chain was documented in a study of T-cell reconstitution after alpha-beta-depleted transplantation in children. Study-wide results and limits: Some patients owed their high day-60 TCRbeta diversity to surviving recipient T cells and thymic progenitors. After one year, T-cell counts and TCRbeta diversity mostly came from new T cells. In patients about two months after transplant, alpha-beta T cells reportedly arose from several hundred expanded graft clones.

Unique molecular identifiers were used to barcode this TCRbeta library. TCRdb reprocessed the PCR reads with MiXCR, giving one entry per CDR3 protein. The sample yields 780,000 or so distinct CDR3 sequences, about 15% seen once. The V end lost 1 base, the J end lost 5 bases, and 6 bases lay between the germline ends. The germline V gene encodes CDR1 SGHAT and CDR2 FQDESV (reference sequence). CDR3 length: 13 amino acids. This clonotype was seen only a few times. The antigen is not known. The sequences come from PBMCs, mostly from graft donor cells, collected 360 days after TCRalphabeta/CD19-depleted stem cell transplant. V usage is TRBV11-1 and J usage is TRBJ2-4, with D tentatively TRBD1 or TRBD2 (5 bases each). The sequence was collected from a male patient aged 10-17 years who had a stem cell transplant for acute lymphoblastic leukemia, so the T cells may come from the graft donor. CDR3 protein: CASSLVGENIQYF. For the CDR3, the DNA is TGTGCCAGCAGCTTAGTGGGGGAAAACATTCAGTACTTC.